Below are 32 T cell receptor beta chains sequenced from a single sample in a study of shared clonotypes between healthy human individuals. Assay used: immunoSEQ multiplex PCR; TCRdb lists only in-frame clones, some missing. Among a few hundred thousand clones, less than 80% were seen once, and the ten largest hold more than 10%. Source material: PBMCs. The receptors stem from a woman aged 40-49 years in good health. Some clones in this sample may be carry-over from other donors' samples.

This clone was detected a few times. The chain recombines TRBV7-9 with TRBJ2-1, with 8 bases identical to TRBD2. Trimming cost V 5 bases and J 5 bases; bases outside gene matches: 8. Germline CDR1 reads SEHNR; CDR2 reads FQNEAQ (reference sequence). The CDR3 is 15 residues long. The CDR3 DNA is TGTGCCAGCAGCCGATATAGCGGGGCAGACAATGAGCAGTTCTTC. Its protein is CASSRYSGADNEQFF.

The chain combines TRBV5-6 with TRBJ1-1; 8 bases are shared with TRBD1. Trimming at V came to 4 bases and at J to 3 bases, leaving 8 bases not matched to a gene. CDR3 length: 15 residues. The V gene's germline CDR1 is SGHDT and CDR2 YYEEEE. CDR3 in DNA: TGTGCCAGCAGCCCAACTGGACAGGGACACACTGAAGCTTTCTTT. It specifies CASSPTGQGHTEAFF. The whole variable domain, remainder taken from reference TRBV5-6 and TRBJ1-1, is DAGVTQSPTHLIKTRGQQVTLRCSPKSGHDTVSWYQQALGQGPQFIFQYYEEEERQRGNFPDRFSGHQFPNYSSELNVNALLLGDSALYLCASSPTGQGHTEAFFGQGTRLTVV.

DNA of the CDR3: TGTGCCAGCAGACGGGACAGCACTGCCTACAATGAGCAGTTCTTC. Translating gives CASRRDSTAYNEQFF. The rearrangement uses TRBV27 and TRBJ2-1, with 7 bases identical to TRBD1. Germline values: CDR1 MNHEY, CDR2 SMNVEV (reference sequence). This CDR3 has 15 amino acids. Unmatched junction bases numbered 7, after V lost 6 bases and J lost 2 bases.

V usage is TRBV6-1 and J usage is TRBJ1-2; maybe TRBD1 (5 bases). CDR1 is MNHNS and CDR2 is SASEGT in the germline V gene. The V end lost 4 bases, the J end lost 5 bases, and 14 bases lay between the germline ends. The CDR3 loop spans 14 amino acids. CDR3 in DNA: TGTGCCAGCAGTGTAGACCTCGGGGCGTATGGCTACACCTTC. Protein sequence: CASSVDLGAYGYTF.

V usage is TRBV6-5 and J usage is TRBJ2-5; 8 positions agree with TRBD1. V dropped 6 bases and J dropped 5; count of bases not matched to a gene: 5. The CDR3 length is 13 residues. Per germline, CDR1 MNHEY and CDR2 SVGAGI. This chain's CDR3 is CASSRGLSETQYF. The DNA for the CDR3 is TGTGCCAGCAGCAGGGGGCTGTCGGAGACCCAGTACTTC.

This chain joins TRBV2 and TRBJ2-3, with 8 bases matching TRBD2. J gave up 0 bases and V 2 bases, and 7 bases lay outside the gene matches. The CDR3 loop spans 17 amino acids. Germline V gives CDR1 SNHLY, CDR2 FYNNEI. The CDR3 reads CASSEWGLAGSTDTQYF. The DNA for the CDR3 is TGTGCCAGCAGTGAATGGGGGCTAGCGGGCAGCACAGATACGCAGTATTTT.

This clone came up a few times. The V and J genes are TRBV5-1 and TRBJ1-5; 10 bases align to TRBD1. The germline CDR1 and CDR2 sequences are SGHRS and YFSETQ. Unmatched junction bases numbered 5, after V lost 4 bases and J lost 7 bases. The CDR3 runs 14 residues. CDR3 in amino acids: CASSPTGGRQPQHF. The CDR3 nucleotides read TGCGCCAGCAGCCCGACAGGGGGCAGACAGCCCCAGCATTTT.

This clone was observed a handful of times. This chain links TRBV7-9 with TRBJ2-7; D may be TRBD1 or TRBD2 (5 bases each). Germline V lookup: CDR1 SEHNR, CDR2 FQNEAQ (reference sequence). This CDR3 is built from 13 residues. Trimming removed 8 bases at V and 1 base at J, with 12 bases between. CDR3 sequence: CASSGTHSYEQYF. DNA of the CDR3: TGTGCCAGCTCCGGGACCCATTCCTACGAGCAGTACTTC.

The chain carries TRBV19 and TRBJ1-5; the match to TRBD1 covers 9 bases. Germline trimming cut 5 bases from V and 5 bases from J; bases unmatched to any gene: 7. The germline V gene encodes CDR1 LNHDA and CDR2 SQIVND (reference sequence). The CDR3 contains 15 residues. CDR3 coding DNA: TGTGCCAGTAGTCCGCCGGGACAGGGTTATCAGCCCCAGCATTTT. Translating it yields CASSPPGQGYQPQHF.

The chain combines TRBV5-1 with TRBJ2-2; TRBD2 matches at 9 bases. The CDR3 consists of 15 residues. The germline V gene has CDR1 SGHRS and CDR2 YFSETQ. The J segment lost 3 bases and the V segment lost 0 bases, leaving 0 bases of the junction unmatched. The CDR3 sequence is CASSLGLADTGELFF. Here the CDR3 DNA reads TGCGCCAGCAGCTTGGGACTAGCGGACACCGGGGAGCTGTTTTTT.

CDR3: CASRNTIQGHEQYF. CDR3 sequence (DNA): TGTGCCAGCAGGAACACCATACAGGGCCACGAGCAGTACTTC. The gene calls are TRBV27 and TRBJ2-7, with D perhaps matching TRBD1 (6 bases). V shed 6 bases and J shed 5 bases, with 17 bases lying between them. CDR3 size: 14 residues. The V gene's germline CDR1 is MNHEY and CDR2 SMNVEV (reference sequence).

The gene calls are TRBV28 and TRBJ2-6; TRBD2 is a possible D gene (6 bases). The germline V and J ends were trimmed by 5 bases and 8 bases, with 13 bases remaining between them. In germline, CDR1 is MDHEN, CDR2 SYDVKM. The CDR3 contains 14 residues. The CDR3 protein is CASSPMGGSNVLTF. The CDR3 bases are TGTGCCAGCAGTCCTATGGGGGGTTCCAACGTCCTGACTTTC.

The rearrangement uses TRBV19 and TRBJ2-3, with 15 bases aligning to TRBD2. The V segment lost 0 bases and the J segment 2 bases; nucleotides outside the gene matches: 3. Germline CDR1 reads LNHDA; CDR2 reads SQIVND (reference sequence). The CDR3 is made up of 18 amino acids. CDR3 amino acids: CASSIEGLAGGTTDTQYF. The CDR3 DNA sequence: TGTGCCAGTAGTATAGAGGGACTAGCGGGAGGTACCACAGATACGCAGTATTTT.

This sequence joins TRBV11-2 and TRBJ2-7; D remains ambiguous. Germline assignment: CDR1 SGHAT and CDR2 FQNNGV. The CDR3 consists of 13 residues. V lost 4 bases to trimming and J lost 3 bases, with 10 bases between them. CDR3 sequence reads: CASSWAPGYEQYF. For the CDR3, the DNA is TGTGCCAGCAGCTGGGCCCCAGGCTACGAGCAGTACTTC.

As to this clone: At the DNA level, this CDR3 is encoded by other sequences in the same sample as well. V is TRBV5-1 and J is TRBJ2-7; maybe TRBD1 (5 bases). Germline V CDR1 and CDR2: SGHRS, YFSETQ. V dropped 0 bases and J dropped 0 bases, with 7 bases sitting between them. The CDR3 sequence is 14 residues long. The CDR3: CASSLGTSSYEQYF. DNA for the CDR3: TGCGCCAGCAGCTTGGGGACATCCTCCTACGAGCAGTACTTC.

This clone has just a few counts. CDR3 loop: CASSYYAGGRDEQFF. In DNA, the CDR3 is TGTGCCAGCAGTTACTATGCGGGAGGGAGGGATGAGCAGTTCTTC. The V and J genes are TRBV6-5 and TRBJ2-1; 9 bases align to TRBD2. Germline V gene data show CDR1 as MNHEY and CDR2 as SVGAGI. V was clipped by 1 base and J by 8 bases; unmatched bases: 6. CDR3 length: 15 amino acids.

There are a few counts of this clone. The chain couples TRBV6-6 to TRBJ2-7; tentative D call: TRBD1 (5 bases). Germline CDR1 MNHNY, CDR2 SVGAGI (reference sequence). V was pared by 6 bases and J by 4 bases, with 13 bases between. The CDR3 is made up of 13 amino acids. CDR3 sequence reads: CASRETAIYEQYF. The CDR3 nucleotides read TGTGCCAGCAGAGAGACAGCGATTTACGAGCAGTACTTC.

This clone was counted a few times. The DNA of the CDR3 is TGTGCCAGCAGTGAAGAGACGGGCTCTGGAAACACCATATATTTT. Translation: CASSEETGSGNTIYF. The V gene is TRBV6-1, the J gene TRBJ1-3; D not certain. The CDR3 runs to 15 residues. Trimming cost V 1 base and J 0 bases, with 7 bases left between them. Germline V gene sequence: CDR1 MNHNS, CDR2 SASEGT.

A word on this clone: Being one base from a much bigger clone, this may be a read error. Distinct nucleotide sequences in the sample also encode this CDR3. V and J are TRBV28 and TRBJ1-6; D remains unclear. CDR1 and CDR2 (germline): MDHEN, SYDVKM. This CDR3 is 15 amino acids long. V lost 3 bases and J 14 bases, leaving 20 bases between the germline ends. CDR3 nucleotide sequence: TGTGCCAGCAGTTTCTGGACGGGGAGAATTCCGGCCCTCCACTTT. Its protein product is CASSFWTGRIPALHF.

This clone showed up just once. The chain combines TRBV27 with TRBJ2-7; either TRBD1 or TRBD2 may supply D (5 bases each). CDR3 length: 13 residues. Per germline, CDR1 MNHEY and CDR2 SMNVEV (reference sequence). Trimming took 6 bases from V and 5 from J, leaving 14 bases between them. This chain's CDR3 is CASRSAGTNEQYF. In nucleotides, the CDR3 is TGTGCCAGCAGAAGCGCCGGGACCAACGAGCAGTACTTC.

This clone was counted only a few times. This chain uses TRBV7-6 with TRBJ1-5, with D unresolved. Trimming took 2 bases from V and 6 from J, leaving 8 bases between them. The CDR3 runs 13 residues. Germline lookup yields CDR1 SGHVS and CDR2 FNYEAQ. The CDR3 reads CASSLSQSQPQHF. The CDR3 DNA is TGTGCCAGCAGCTTATCCCAGTCTCAGCCCCAGCATTTT.

The V gene is TRBV7-2, the J gene TRBJ1-1; D remains unclear. This CDR3 is built from 13 residues. Germline V gene data show CDR1 as SGHTA and CDR2 as FQGNSA. Trimming stripped 2 bases from V and 5 bases from J, with 9 bases between. CDR3 sequence (DNA): TGTGCCAGCAGCTTAATAGAAGCGACTGAAGCTTTCTTT. Translation: CASSLIEATEAFF. Looking up the rest from reference TRBV7-2 and TRBJ1-1 gives the full variable domain: GAGVSQSPSNKVTEKGKDVELRCDPISGHTALYWYRQSLGQGLEFLIYFQGNSAPDKSGLPSDRFSAERTGGSVSTLTIQRTQQEDSAVYLCASSLIEATEAFFGQGTRLTVV.

V and J are TRBV7-6 and TRBJ2-2, with 15 nucleotides matching TRBD2. This CDR3 has 18 residues. V shed 7 bases and J 7 bases; nucleotides not matched to a gene: 13. Germline V gives CDR1 SGHVS, CDR2 FNYEAQ. Here the CDR3 reads CASMRIGLAGGPGGELFF. The CDR3 DNA reads as TGTGCCAGCATGCGAATTGGACTAGCGGGAGGGCCTGGCGGGGAGCTGTTTTTT. The whole variable domain, filled in from reference TRBV7-6 and TRBJ2-2, reads GAGVSQSPRYKVTKRGQDVALRCDPISGHVSLYWYRQALGQGPEFLTYFNYEAQQDKSGLPNDRFSAERPEGSISTLTIQRTEQRDSAMYRCASMRIGLAGGPGGELFFGEGSRLTVL.

The chain uses TRBV7-9 and TRBJ2-7; the D gene could be TRBD1 or TRBD2 (5 bases each). Germline lookup yields CDR1 SEHNR and CDR2 FQNEAQ (reference sequence). CDR3 length equals 13 residues. Trimming removed 5 bases from V and 7 bases from J, with 15 bases in between. CDR3 sequence (DNA): TGTGCCAGCAGCAATGGGGACGGATGGGAGCAGTACTTC. Translation: CASSNGDGWEQYF.

This rearrangement joins TRBV29-1 to TRBJ2-1; 11 positions match TRBD2. In germline, CDR1 is SQVTM, CDR2 ANQGSEA. V was pared by 8 bases and J by 7 bases, with 7 bases of the junction left unmatched. This CDR3 is 13 amino acids long. CDR3 amino acids: CSPLAGVLNEQFF. The CDR3 nucleotides read TGCAGCCCACTAGCGGGAGTGTTGAATGAGCAGTTCTTC.

CDR3 nucleotide sequence: TGTGCCATCAGTGAGTCAGGGACTGCCTACGAGCAGTACTTC. Translated: CAISESGTAYEQYF. This rearrangement joins TRBV10-3 to TRBJ2-7, with D tentatively TRBD2 (6 bases). V dropped 0 bases and J dropped 2 bases, with 8 bases sitting between them. The germline gives CDR1 ENHRY, CDR2 SYGVKD. This CDR3 region has 14 residues.

The chain has TRBV5-1 and TRBJ2-7; D might be TRBD1 (5 bases). The CDR3 is made up of 13 amino acids. Germline CDR1 and CDR2: SGHRS and YFSETQ. Trimming removed 4 bases at V and 4 bases at J, with 12 bases between. CDR3 loop: CASSPDTLYEQYF. CDR3 nucleotides: TGCGCCAGCAGCCCGGACACCTTATACGAGCAGTACTTC.

This clone appeared once. The V call is TRBV27, the J call TRBJ2-7, with D perhaps matching TRBD2 (5 bases). The CDR3 has 14 amino acids. V was clipped by 5 bases and J by 0 bases, with 11 bases between them. CDR1 is MNHEY, CDR2 SMNVEV, per germline (reference sequence). The CDR3 sequence: CASSLTRNSYEQYF. DNA for the CDR3: TGTGCCAGCAGTCTAACTAGGAACTCCTACGAGCAGTACTTC.

The CDR3 nucleotides are TGCAGCGAGCGGTACACTGAAGCTTTCTTT. This gives the protein CSERYTEAFF. V and J are TRBV29-1 and TRBJ1-1; D gene unclear. Germline loops: CDR1 SQVTM, CDR2 ANQGSEA. V lost 7 bases to trimming and J lost 3 bases, with 6 bases between them. The CDR3 sequence is 10 residues long.

With regard to this clone: Its ends do not fully match the called genes, so a read error is possible. The CDR3 loop is CAWKGRIEHRGAVF. The CDR3 DNA follows: TGTGCCTGGAAAGGACGAATCGAACACCGGGGAGCTGTTTTT. The chain carries TRBV30 and TRBJ2-2, with a weak D call TRBD2 (5 bases). CDR1 is GTSNPN, CDR2 SVGIG, per germline (reference sequence). The CDR3 has 14 amino acids. Combining the CDR3 with reference TRBV30 and TRBJ2-2 gives the whole variable domain SQTIHQWPATLVQPVGSPLSLECTVEGTSNPNLYWYRQAAGRGLQLLFYSVGIGQISSEVPQNLSASRPQDRQFILSSKKLLLSDSGFYLCAWKGRIEHRGAVFGEGSRLTVL.

The CDR3, as DNA: TGTGCCAGCAGCTCAAACCCGGGACCGTACAATGAGCAGTTCTTC. Translating gives CASSSNPGPYNEQFF. The rearrangement links TRBV7-9 to TRBJ2-1, with D perhaps given as TRBD1 or TRBD2 (5 bases each). Germline CDR1 and CDR2: SEHNR and FQNEAQ (reference sequence). The CDR3 extends over 15 amino acids. Deletions cut 4 bases from V and 4 bases from J, with 14 bases between.

The V gene is TRBV27, the J gene TRBJ2-7; TRBD2 aligns across 8 bases. The germline CDR1 and CDR2 sequences are MNHEY and SMNVEV (reference sequence). The trim removed 6 bases at V and 3 bases at J, leaving 7 bases unmatched. This CDR3 is 14 amino acids long. The CDR3 nucleotides are TGTGCCAGCAGCGGGGTAACTAGCGGCTACGAGCAGTACTTC. Protein: CASSGVTSGYEQYF.